Listed below are T cell receptor beta chains from one sample, sequenced in a study of cytomegalovirus exposure and HLA in healthy donors. The repertoire was sequenced with immunoSEQ multiplex PCR; TCRdb's copy has only in-frame clones and lacks some. Of approximately 140,000 clones listed, around three quarters are singletons. The sample comprised PBMCs. The receptors were gathered from a man between 40 and 49 years old in good health and CMV-seronegative. Each CDR3 is given with its conserved first and last residue. A D gene is named only where the DNA matches it firmly. Where a row states a size, it is once, few, many or the class of an expanded clone; other rows omit it.

. | TRBD2 | TRBJ2-1 | TRBV7-9 | TGTGCCAGCAGCTCCTCCTCCGGGGGGACCTACAATGAGCAGTTCTTC | CASSSSSGGTYNEQFF
. | . | TRBJ1-3 | TRBV14 | TGTGCCAGCAGCCCCCAGGTCGCCGGAAACACCATATATTTT | CASSPQVAGNTIYF
. | TRBD1 | TRBJ2-1 | TRBV19 | TGTGCCAGTGGTTCCGGGACAGGATACAATGAGCAGTTCTTC | CASGSGTGYNEQFF
. | TRBD2 | TRBJ2-1 | TRBV7-8 | TGTGCCAGCAGCTTAGCTAGGACTAGCGGGAGGGGAAACAATGAGCAGTTCTTC | CASSLARTSGRGNNEQFF
. | TRBD2 | TRBJ2-7 | TRBV7-2 | TGTGCCAGCAGCTTAAACCTCGCGACTAGCGGGGCCTACGAGCAGTACTTC | CASSLNLATSGAYEQYF
. | TRBD2 | TRBJ2-1 | TRBV11-2 | TGTGCCAGCAGGACTAGCCTGCACAATGAGCAGTTCTTC | CASRTSLHNEQFF
. | TRBD2 | TRBJ2-3 | TRBV7-2 | TGTGCCAGCAGTCCCTATAGCGGGGCATTCACAGATACGCAGTATTTT | CASSPYSGAFTDTQYF
. | . | TRBJ2-7 | TRBV11-2 | TGTGCCAGCAGCTTAGAACCCCTTGGCCGGGGGGCTCTATACGAGCAGTACTTC | CASSLEPLGRGALYEQYF
. | TRBD1 | TRBJ2-7 | TRBV7-9 | TGTGCCAGCAGCAGCAACACCGGGACAGGGTCCGAGCAGTACTTC | CASSSNTGTGSEQYF
once | TRBD1 | TRBJ2-4 | TRBV20-1 | TGCAGTGCTAACCAGGACAGGGGTCAGTACTTC | CSANQDRGQYF
. | . | TRBJ2-7 | TRBV28 | TGTGCCAGCAGTTATTACGAGCAGTACTTC | CASSYYEQYF
once | . | TRBJ2-7 | TRBV27 | TGTGCCAGCAGTTTAGGCGCAGCGTACGAGCAGTACTTC | CASSLGAAYEQYF
. | . | TRBJ2-7 | TRBV7-9 | TGTTCCAGCAGCTTAGAAACCGGGTTCCTTGGTCCCTCCTACGAGCAGTACTTC | CSSSLETGFLGPSYEQYF
few | TRBD1 | TRBJ2-7 | TRBV9 | TGTGCCAGCAGCGTCGGACAGGGGCCCTACGAGCAGTACTTC | CASSVGQGPYEQYF
once | TRBD2 | TRBJ2-3 | TRBV5-3 | TGTGCCAGAAGCTTACTAGCGGATCCAGATACGCAGTATTTT | CARSLLADPDTQYF
. | . | TRBJ1-1 | TRBV6-5 | TGTGCCAGCAGTTCTCGTTCCGACACTGAAGCTTTCTTT | CASSSRSDTEAFF
. | TRBD1 | TRBJ1-5 | TRBV28 | TGTGCCAGCAGGATAGACAGGGAGGCGGGTCAGCCCCAGCATTTT | CASRIDREAGQPQHF
. | TRBD1 | TRBJ1-1 | TRBV7-9 | TGTGCCAGCAGCCGACAGACAGGGGGAGGCAACACTGAAGCTTTCTTT | CASSRQTGGGNTEAFF
. | TRBD1 | TRBJ1-6 | TRBV6-1 | TGTGCCAGCAGTGAAGGGGGGACAGGGTATTCACCCCTCCACTTT | CASSEGGTGYSPLHF
. | . | TRBJ1-2 | TRBV7-9 | TGTGCCAGCAGCTTAGAACAGGTCTATGGCTACACCTTC | CASSLEQVYGYTF
. | . | TRBJ2-2 | TRBV5-1 | TGCGCCAGCAGCTTGGTCTTCGGCAGGGACACCGGGGAGCTGTTTTTT | CASSLVFGRDTGELFF
. | . | TRBJ2-7 | TRBV14 | TGTGCCAGCAGCCAAGATTTATGGGGGCCCGAGCAGTACTTC | CASSQDLWGPEQYF
. | . | TRBJ2-5 | TRBV18 | TGTGCCAGCTCACCGTCGGCTGCAGGAGAGACCCAGTACTTC | CASSPSAAGETQYF
. | TRBD1 | TRBJ2-2 | TRBV23-1 | TGCGCCAGCAGGAGAGGACAGGGGGCGAACACCGGGGAGCTGTTTTTT | CASRRGQGANTGELFF